This T cell receptor beta chain was recovered during a study of beta chain features in type 1 diabetes. This clone appeared a few times. Antigen specificity is unknown. Study-wide points: When VDJ junctions were examined, type 1 diabetes patients showed fewer insertions and more deletions. The study left unresolved whether HLA type influences TCRB rearrangement. Within each of all four CD4+ subsets, Type 1 diabetes patients had TCRB CDR3s that were moderately but significantly shorter.

The germline CDR1 and CDR2 sequences are LGHNA and YSLEER. The CDR3 is made up of 16 amino acids. Trimming removed 0 bases at V and 11 bases at J, with 20 bases between. The investigators reverse transcribed all of the isolated RNA, so they sequenced expressed TCRB transcripts. This table comes from immunoSEQ multiplex PCR, and its TCRdb copy is limited to in-frame clones, with some not included. The sample carries fewer than 900,000 clones, roughly 17% recorded once. The sequencing input was naive CD4+ T cells from blood. V and J are TRBV4-3 and TRBJ1-5; no clear D. This TCR came from a woman under 30 in good health. The CDR3 loop reads CASSQDVNGIFGSQHF. The CDR3 region has the DNA TGCGCCAGCAGCCAAGATGTTAATGGGATTTTTGGGTCCCAGCATTTT.